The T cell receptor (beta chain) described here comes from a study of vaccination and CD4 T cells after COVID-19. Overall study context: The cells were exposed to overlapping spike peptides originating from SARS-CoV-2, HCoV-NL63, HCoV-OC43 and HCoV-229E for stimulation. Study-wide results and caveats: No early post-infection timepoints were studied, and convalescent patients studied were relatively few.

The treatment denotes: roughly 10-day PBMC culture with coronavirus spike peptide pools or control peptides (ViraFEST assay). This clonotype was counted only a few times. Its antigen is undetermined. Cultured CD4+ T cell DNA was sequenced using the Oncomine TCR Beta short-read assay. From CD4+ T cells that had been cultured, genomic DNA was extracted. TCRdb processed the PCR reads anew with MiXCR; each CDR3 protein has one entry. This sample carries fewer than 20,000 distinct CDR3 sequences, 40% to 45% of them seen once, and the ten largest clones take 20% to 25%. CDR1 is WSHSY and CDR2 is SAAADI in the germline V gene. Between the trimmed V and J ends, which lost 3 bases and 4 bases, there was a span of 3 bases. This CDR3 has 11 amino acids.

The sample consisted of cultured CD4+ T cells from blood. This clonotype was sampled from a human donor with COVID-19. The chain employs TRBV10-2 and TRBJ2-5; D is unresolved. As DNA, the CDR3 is TGCGCCAGCAGTGAACGAGAGACCCAGTACTTC. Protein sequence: CASSERETQYF.